This record concerns one TCR beta chain sequence. This sample stems from a study of shared clonotypes between healthy human individuals. Overall study: For every donor, three CD4 naive, three CD4 memory, two CD8 naive and one CD8 memory plates were used.

CDR1 and CDR2 (germline): MNHEY, SMNVEV (reference sequence). The CDR3 covers 15 residues. V lost 3 bases and J lost 3, with 15 bases in between. Replicate sorted-subset PCRs were loaded with around 220 ng DNA, about 30,000 T cell genomes. TCRdb's table, derived via immunoSEQ multiplex PCR, lists solely in-frame clones and lacks some. The sample includes about 1.5 million clones, 98% of them seen just once. The donors, healthy adults who were HIV-negative, had experienced no recent acute infections or vaccinations. The receptor's source is a man aged 25 to 45 in good health. The genes are TRBV27 and TRBJ2-7, with D possibly matching TRBD2 (6 bases). The specimen was naive CD4+ T cells sorted from blood. The subset was: CD45RA+ positively selected. CDR3 coding DNA: TGTGCCAGCAGTTTCGATCGGGGGAGTTTCTACGAGCAGTACTTC. Translating gives CASSFDRGSFYEQYF.